This record covers a single TCR beta chain. The antigen remains undetermined. The data derive from a study of cytomegalovirus exposure and HLA in healthy donors. V dropped 10 bases and J dropped 1; count of bases not matched to a gene: 6. CDR1 MNHEY and CDR2 SVGAGI come from the germline V gene. This CDR3 comprises 14 residues. Whole-study findings and limits: Later analysis associated a missense DCLRE1C variant with TCR beta V- and J-gene trimming. In a later analysis, donors in an Asian-associated ancestry cluster reportedly had fewer N-insertions in productive TCRs than the cohort mean. In a later analysis, CMV-associated beta chains were mostly HLA-associated, it appeared.

Primers included in the PCR were 60 Vbeta and 13 Jbeta primers. The authors' processing: Later, an analysis found about 80 million unique TCR beta chains, and about 10 million of these were shared. The assay was immunoSEQ multiplex PCR, and TCRdb's table has in-frame clones only and misses some. That table gives V, J and clone size, and the DNA gave D and trimming. The data hold 73,000 or so clones, with around three quarters observed a single time. Sample: PBMCs. The chain couples TRBV6-5 to TRBJ1-4; 7 nucleotides match TRBD1. The sequence was collected from a man aged 45 to 65 in good health and CMV-seronegative. CDR3 sequence: CATRQGLTNEKLFF. Here the CDR3 DNA reads TGTGCCACCCGACAGGGCCTAACTAATGAAAAACTGTTTTTT.